This T cell receptor (beta chain) was identified during a study of Ad26.COV2.S vaccination and SARS-CoV-2 variants (dated by TCRdb to about 2021). About the study as a whole: Donors in the vaccine arm were drawn from COV1001, a phase I-IIa trial of Ad26.COV2.S in healthy adults that was multicentre, randomized, double-blind and placebo-controlled. Dosing of Ad26.COV2.S was intramuscular, at either 5x10^10 or 1x10^11 viral particles, delivered as one shot or as two shots spaced 56 days apart. TCRbeta repertoire sequencing was used to assess the specificity and breadth of SARS-CoV-2-reactive T cell receptors after Ad26.COV2.S vaccination. The TCR-sequenced set comprised around 30 samples: approximately 19 Ad26.COV2.S vaccine recipients, 5 placebo recipients and 8 SARS-CoV-2 convalescent individuals. Trial participants were randomized into five groups of five, in which low-dose or high-dose Ad26.COV2.S was given once or twice, or placebo was given on both occasions. Investigators remained blinded to trial group allocation during experiments and outcome assessment. Study-level results and caveats: According to the authors, total T cell responses may have been underestimated by the TCR breadth and depth analyses. Non-spike TCR breadth was comparable between vaccine and placebo recipients, consistent with the vaccine containing only spike. The study lacked the statistical power to compare responses across vaccine doses or regimens. Spike-specific TCR breadth was higher in Ad26.COV2.S recipients than in placebo recipients (P = 0.0014). After vaccination, substantial breadth of spike-specific CD8+ and CD4+ T cell responses was reported.

Turning to this clone: What this receptor recognizes is not known. No much larger clone exists at a distance of one base, and base qualities are not known.

This specimen's treatment or condition label, interpreted: some 20 received Ad26.COV2.S at low or high dose, single or two shots; roughly five received placebo; per-sample allocation not given. Repertoires of vaccine and placebo recipients were sequenced from samples collected on day 63 after the first injection. Cohort 1b enrolled 25 or so adults aged 18-55 years at a single site in Boston, USA, between 29 July and 7 August 2020. Ad26.COV2.S consisted of a replication-incompetent adenovirus type 26 vector by which a prefusion-stabilized SARS-CoV-2 spike protein from the original Wuhan strain was expressed. The CDR3 runs 15 residues from the cysteine to the phenylalanine. Of the read, only the CDR3 DNA is kept; its 45 bases are in frame from base 1. V has 4 bases trimmed and J has 0 bases trimmed; junction bases matching no gene number 6. The germline V gene yields SGHTA for CDR1 and FQGNSA for CDR2.

The immunoSEQ Assay was the method used to sequence TCRbeta CDR3 regions. After extraction, genomic DNA underwent amplification by bias-controlled multiplex PCR, followed by high-throughput sequencing. From the authors' description of their analysis: To quantify the absolute abundance of every unique TCRbeta CDR3 region, sequences were collapsed and filtered. T cell fraction was estimated by normalizing TCRbeta template counts to usable DNA, which was measured by amplifying reference genes present in all nucleated cells. Repertoire TCRs were annotated as SARS-CoV-2-specific by exact matching of V gene, CDR3 amino acid sequence and J gene to a known reactive TCR set. The reference SARS-CoV-2 TCR set was derived from MIRA and filtered for enrichment in COVID-19-positive ImmuneCODE repertoires, a step that removed public or cross-reactive TCRs. Using the MIRA antigens, annotated TCRs were further analysed by specific ORF or by position within an ORF. Breadth was defined as annotated unique rearrangements over total unique productive rearrangements; depth was the summed frequency of those rearrangements. Group comparisons of TCR breadth used two-sided Wilcoxon rank-sum tests. As stored in TCRdb, this immuneACCESS dataset retains in-frame rearrangements with V and J assigned. A fraction of the clones does not appear; measured against another copy, unresolved V genes explain less than half of the discrepancy, and the remainder lacks a known reason. V and J calls and clone size are those listed in that table; D and trimming were worked out from the DNA. Recorded for this sample are roughly 680,000 clones; more than 80% of them occurred a single time. The ten largest account for around 1.4% of the sample.

The sequenced sample was peripheral blood, obtained in a trial of Ad26.COV2.S vaccine versus placebo. This chain is built from TRBV7-2 and TRBJ2-7; TRBD1 agrees with 7 junctional bases. The sequence derives from a person aged 18 to 65 who received the Ad26.COV2.S COVID-19 vaccine or a placebo. The DNA sequence is as follows: TGTGCCAGCAGCTCTCGACAGGGACCCTCCTACGAGCAGTACTTC. Its product reads: CASSSRQGPSYEQYF.